These 28 T cell receptor beta chains came from one sample sequenced in a study of identical twins. TCRdb reanalysed the 5' RACE reads using MiXCR and keeps one entry per CDR3 protein. The sample carries 350,000 to 500,000 distinct CDR3 sequences, less than 20% recorded once. The sequenced sample was naive T cells sorted from blood. Receptors originate from a man aged 45-60 years in good health.

This clonotype has a handful of counts. V usage is TRBV7-8 and J usage is TRBJ2-1, with TRBD2 identical over 13 bases. Germline lookup yields CDR1 SGHVS and CDR2 FQNEAQ. V was pared by 5 bases and J by 6 bases, with 10 bases of the junction left unmatched. The CDR3 is 17 residues long. The CDR3 nucleotides are TGTGCCAGCAGCCCTTCTGCCGGGACTAGCGGGATCAATGAGCAGTTCTTC. The encoded protein is CASSPSAGTSGINEQFF.

V gene TRBV20-1 combines with J gene TRBJ2-3; perhaps TRBD2 as D (5 bases). The CDR3 has 14 residues. The germline V gene encodes CDR1 DFQATT and CDR2 SNEGSKA (reference sequence). V lost 8 bases, J lost 6 bases, and 21 bases lay in between. CDR3 coding DNA: TGCAGTTCCGCAGCAGCGGCTAACACCGATACGCAGTATTTT. This translates into CSSAAAANTDTQYF.

The chain uses TRBV27 and TRBJ2-2; 10 bases fit TRBD2. In germline, CDR1 is MNHEY, CDR2 SMNVEV (reference sequence). There are 17 residues in the CDR3. V lost 5 bases and J lost 5; bases outside the gene matches: 11. The CDR3 is CASSRTGAGGSTGELFF. DNA for the CDR3: TGTGCCAGCAGTAGGACCGGAGCGGGAGGGAGTACCGGGGAGCTGTTTTTT.

In its sample, this clonotype was seen a few times. The CDR3 loop reads CASSPALVSGTDTQYF. The CDR3 nucleotides read TGCGCCAGCAGCCCCGCACTAGTTTCGGGCACAGATACGCAGTATTTT. The V gene is TRBV10-1, the J gene TRBJ2-3; TRBD2 is a possible D gene (5 bases). Per germline, CDR1 WNHNN and CDR2 SYGVQD (reference sequence). V lost 6 bases, J lost 1 base, and 17 bases lay in between. The CDR3 sequence is 16 residues long.

The chain has TRBV29-1 and TRBJ2-7; D may be TRBD2 (5 bases). The CDR3 consists of 11 residues. Per the germline V gene, CDR1 is SQVTM and CDR2 is ANQGSEA. V dropped 5 bases and J dropped 4 bases, with 9 bases sitting between them. DNA for the CDR3: TGCAGCGTTTCGGACTGGTACGAGCAGTACTTC. Translated: CSVSDWYEQYF.

This clonotype turned up a few times. The genes are TRBV7-8 and TRBJ2-7; 8 bases match TRBD2. V was clipped by 3 bases and J by 3 bases; unmatched bases: 7. Per germline, CDR1 SGHVS and CDR2 FQNEAQ. The CDR3 runs to 15 residues. The CDR3 sequence is CASSFGSGANYEQYF. The DNA for the CDR3 is TGTGCCAGCAGCTTCGGTAGCGGGGCCAACTACGAGCAGTACTTC.

Many counts were recorded for this clonotype. The rearrangement uses TRBV7-9 and TRBJ2-1; D might be TRBD1 (6 bases). Germline V lookup: CDR1 SEHNR, CDR2 FQNEAQ (reference sequence). Between the trimmed V and J ends, which lost 6 bases and 4 bases, there was a span of 13 bases. The CDR3 loop spans 14 amino acids. The DNA for the CDR3 is TGTGCCAGCAGTCGCGGACAGTTGTACAATGAGCAGTTCTTC. Amino acid sequence: CASSRGQLYNEQFF.

Many counts were recorded for this clonotype. The V and J genes are TRBV20-1 and TRBJ2-5, with a possible D match to TRBD2 (5 bases). This CDR3 has 11 residues. The ends were cut back, 3 bases at V and 12 bases at J, with 14 bases in the middle. In germline, CDR1 is DFQATT, CDR2 SNEGSKA (reference sequence). CDR3 coding DNA: TGCAGTGCTAGGCCCGACCTGGAGGAGTACTTC. Amino acids: CSARPDLEEYF.

The chain employs TRBV5-5 and TRBJ2-7; maybe TRBD1 (7 bases). Germline CDR1 reads SGHKS; CDR2 reads YYEKEE (reference sequence). There are 15 residues in the CDR3. V was trimmed by 2 bases and J by 1 base, leaving 13 bases between them. CDR3 amino acids: CASSFQGGVSYEQYF. CDR3 bases: TGTGCCAGCAGCTTCCAGGGGGGAGTTTCCTACGAGCAGTACTTC.

The J gene is TRBJ2-7, the V gene TRBV21-1; TRBD2, the table's D call, was not compared with the DNA. TRBV21-1 is classified as a pseudogene. This CDR3 comprises 16 residues. This chain's CDR3 is CASSPLAGISSYEQYF. The CDR3 bases are TGTGCCAGCAGTCCCCTAGCGGGGATTAGCTCCTACGAGCAGTACTTC.

This clonotype was recorded at least ten times. The chain recombines TRBV29-1 with TRBJ2-5; D might be TRBD1 (6 bases). The CDR3 loop spans 13 amino acids. Trimming shortened V by 7 bases and J by 0 bases, and 12 bases separated the two germline ends. Germline values: CDR1 SQVTM, CDR2 ANQGSEA. The CDR3 region has the DNA TGCAGCGCAACGGACAGTGACCAAGAGACCCAGTACTTC. Translating it yields CSATDSDQETQYF. Using reference TRBV29-1 and TRBJ2-5 for the parts outside the CDR3, the full variable domain is SAVISQKPSRDICQRGTSLTIQCQVDSQVTMMFWYRQQPGQSLTLIATANQGSEATYESGFVIDKFPISRPNLTFSTLTVSNMSPEDSSIYLCSATDSDQETQYFGPGTRLLVL.

The chain uses TRBV5-1 and TRBJ2-1; TRBD1 agrees at 10 bases. The J segment lost 4 bases and the V segment lost 4 bases, leaving 5 bases of the junction unmatched. Germline CDR1 is SGHRS and CDR2 is YFSETQ. This CDR3 is 15 amino acids long. The chain's CDR3 is CASSQTGGSYNEQFF. CDR3 coding DNA: TGCGCCAGCAGCCAGACAGGGGGCAGTTACAATGAGCAGTTCTTC. The full variable domain, rest sourced from reference TRBV5-1 and TRBJ2-1, is KAGVTQTPRYLIKTRGQQVTLSCSPISGHRSVSWYQQTPGQGLQFLFEYFSETQRNKGNFPGRFSGRQFSNSRSEMNVSTLELGDSALYLCASSQTGGSYNEQFFGPGTRLTVL.

This clonotype was observed a few times. V and J are TRBV20-1 and TRBJ2-4, with a tentative D call TRBD1 (5 bases). This CDR3 is 14 amino acids long. Looked up from germline, CDR1 is DFQATT and CDR2 is SNEGSKA (reference sequence). V lost 4 bases to trimming and J lost 5 bases, with 15 bases between them. CDR3: CSATATAPQNIQYF. Written as DNA, the CDR3 is TGCAGTGCTACAGCGACAGCTCCACAAAACATTCAGTACTTC.

There are many counts of this clonotype. V gene TRBV28 combines with J gene TRBJ2-1; D is perhaps TRBD2 (5 bases). This CDR3 is built from 15 residues. Germline CDR1 and CDR2: MDHEN and SYDVKM. V lost 4 bases, J lost 2 bases, and 12 bases lay in between. The CDR3 here is CASSSRGRTYNEQFF. In DNA, the CDR3 is TGTGCCAGCAGTTCCCGCGGGCGAACCTACAATGAGCAGTTCTTC.

In this sample, this clonotype turned up many times. This chain connects TRBV18 to TRBJ2-7; TRBD2 matches at 8 bases. V trimming: 4 bases; J trimming: 4 bases; junction bases outside the gene matches: 9. This CDR3 has 15 amino acids. CDR1 and CDR2 from the germline V gene are KGHSH and LQKENI. Here the CDR3 reads CASSLPGLGSYEQYF. The DNA of the CDR3 is TGTGCCAGCTCACTTCCGGGACTAGGGAGTTACGAGCAGTACTTC. The full variable domain, with the rest looked up from reference TRBV18 and TRBJ2-7, is NAGVMQNPRHLVRRRGQEARLRCSPMKGHSHVYWYRQLPEEGLKFMVYLQKENIIDESGMPKERFSAEFPKEGPSILRIQQVVRGDSAAYFCASSLPGLGSYEQYFGPGTRLTVT.

The rearrangement uses TRBV29-1 and TRBJ2-1; the D gene is possibly TRBD2 (6 bases). V was cut by 3 bases and J by 1 base, with 25 bases left in between. Germline values: CDR1 SQVTM, CDR2 ANQGSEA. The CDR3 length is 19 residues. CDR3 sequence (DNA): TGCAGCGTTGAGCTCGGGACTCCTGGTCGGTTACGGTCCTACAATGAGCAGTTCTTC. Its protein product is CSVELGTPGRLRSYNEQFF.

This clonotype turned up a few times. The chain recombines TRBV7-6 with TRBJ2-3, with D maybe TRBD2 (5 bases). V was clipped by 2 bases and J by 6 bases, with 12 bases between them. This CDR3 comprises 14 residues. Germline-derived CDR1 and CDR2 are SGHVS and FNYEAQ. CDR3 nucleotides: TGTGCCAGCAGCTTAAGTCTAGCCCGGGATACGCAGTATTTT. Amino acid sequence: CASSLSLARDTQYF.

Only a few counts were recorded for this clonotype. The V and J genes are TRBV10-2 and TRBJ1-6, with D hard to call. Trimming shortened V by 5 bases and J by 7 bases, and 9 bases separated the two germline ends. This CDR3 spans 13 amino acids. CDR1 WSHSY and CDR2 SAAADI come from the germline V gene. CDR3 coding DNA: TGCGCCAGCAGTCCGGACCAAAATTCACCCCTCCACTTT. Translation: CASSPDQNSPLHF.

At least ten counts were recorded for this clonotype. The rearrangement joins TRBV6-5 to TRBJ2-7; D is ambiguous. Trimming left V 0 bases short and J 2 bases short, with 11 bases between. The germline CDR1 and CDR2 sequences are MNHEY and SVGAGI. This CDR3 is 15 amino acids long. The CDR3 protein is CASSYSGERAYEQYF. The DNA of the CDR3 is TGTGCCAGCAGTTACTCGGGCGAAAGGGCCTACGAGCAGTACTTC.

The rearrangement links TRBV7-9 to TRBJ2-1; D gene uncertain. V gave up 0 bases and J gave up 9 bases, with 12 bases separating them. The CDR3 covers 14 residues. The germline CDR1 and CDR2 sequences are SEHNR and FQNEAQ (reference sequence). The CDR3 DNA follows: TGTGCCAGCAGCTTAGCCCCGACCCACGGTGAGCAGTTCTTC. It translates to CASSLAPTHGEQFF.

This clonotype was counted at least ten times. This chain connects TRBV7-8 to TRBJ2-5; a possible D gene is TRBD2 (5 bases). The ends were cut back, 1 base at V and 2 bases at J, with 14 bases in the middle. Germline CDR1 reads SGHVS; CDR2 reads FQNEAQ. CDR3 length: 16 amino acids. CDR3 DNA: TGTGCCAGCAGCTTAGTTCCGGGGTTTCCTCAAGAGACCCAGTACTTC. Translation: CASSLVPGFPQETQYF.

The chain carries TRBV6-2 or TRBV6-3 and TRBJ2-1, with 8 bases that match TRBD1. The CDR3 covers 14 residues. Germline V gene data show CDR1 as MNHEY and CDR2 as SVGEGT. The ends lost 7 bases at V and 4 bases at J; junction bases unmatched: 6. The CDR3 loop is CASTPRQGYNEQFF. The CDR3 DNA reads TGTGCCAGCACTCCGAGACAGGGGTACAATGAGCAGTTCTTC.

Many counts were recorded for this clonotype. The chain links TRBV20-1 to TRBJ1-5, with TRBD1 matching 12 bases. Trimming took 3 bases from V and 7 from J; bases not matched to a gene: 7. This CDR3 comprises 15 residues. The germline V gene has CDR1 DFQATT and CDR2 SNEGSKA (reference sequence). The CDR3 DNA follows: TGCAGTGCTAGCGATAGGGACAGGGGGCGCCAGCCCCAGCATTTT. Its protein product is CSASDRDRGRQPQHF.

Ten or more counts support this clonotype. V usage is TRBV20-1 and J usage is TRBJ1-6; D unclear. V was pared by 8 bases and J by 10 bases, with 12 bases between. The CDR3 runs to 11 residues. Germline V gene lookup returns CDR1 DFQATT and CDR2 SNEGSKA (reference sequence). As DNA, the CDR3 is TGCAGTTCAACGGGCGAATCACCCCTCCACTTT. Translating gives CSSTGESPLHF.

The rearrangement joins TRBV7-9 to TRBJ2-5; 8 bases map to TRBD1. The CDR3 has 13 amino acids. V lost 5 bases to trimming and J lost 5 bases; unmatched junction nucleotides: 4. Germline V lookup: CDR1 SEHNR, CDR2 FQNEAQ (reference sequence). DNA of the CDR3: TGTGCCAGCAGCCAGACAGGGGTGGAGACCCAGTACTTC. Translated, it gives CASSQTGVETQYF.

On this clonotype: The CDR3 does not end in the conserved phenylalanine or tryptophan, so this is likely a read error. The chain couples TRBV3-1 to TRBJ2-1; no clear D gene. Germline-derived CDR1 and CDR2 are LGHDT and YNNKEL (reference sequence). The CDR3 loop spans 12 amino acids. Trimming shortened V by 2 bases and J by 1 base, and 0 bases separated the two germline ends. The CDR3 sequence is CASSQSYNEQFI. CDR3 nucleotides: TGTGCCAGCAGCCAATCCTACAATGAGCAGTTCATC.

This chain links TRBV5-1 with TRBJ2-5; a possible D gene is TRBD1 (5 bases). This CDR3 comprises 14 residues. From germline, CDR1 is SGHRS and CDR2 YFSETQ. V was shortened by 0 bases and J by 5 bases, with 11 bases between the two germline ends. The CDR3 DNA reads TGCGCCAGCAGCTTGGAGGGGTTTGGGGAGACCCAGTACTTC. Its protein is CASSLEGFGETQYF.

This clonotype was picked up many times. This chain connects TRBV5-1 to TRBJ1-6; 7 bases align to TRBD1. This CDR3 is 14 amino acids long. Germline CDR1 SGHRS, CDR2 YFSETQ. V dropped 4 bases and J dropped 6; count of bases not matched to a gene: 4. The CDR3 bases are TGCGCCAGCAGCAGGGACAGACTTAATTCACCCCTCCACTTT. Translation gives CASSRDRLNSPLHF.